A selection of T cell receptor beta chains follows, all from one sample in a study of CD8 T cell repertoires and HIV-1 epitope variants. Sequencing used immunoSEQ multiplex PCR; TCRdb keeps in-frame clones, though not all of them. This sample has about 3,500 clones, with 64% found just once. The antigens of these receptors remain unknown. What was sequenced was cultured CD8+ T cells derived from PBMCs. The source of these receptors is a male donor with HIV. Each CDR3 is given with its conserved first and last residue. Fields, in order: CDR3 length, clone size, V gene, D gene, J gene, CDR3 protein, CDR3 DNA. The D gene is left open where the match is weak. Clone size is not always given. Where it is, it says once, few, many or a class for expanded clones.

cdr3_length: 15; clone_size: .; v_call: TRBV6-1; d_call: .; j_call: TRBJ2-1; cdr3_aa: CASSNNRRFNNEQFF; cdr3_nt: TGTGCCAGCAGTAATAACAGGAGGTTCAACAATGAGCAGTTCTTC
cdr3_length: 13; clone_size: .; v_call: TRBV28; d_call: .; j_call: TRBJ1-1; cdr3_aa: CASSFWGDTEAFF; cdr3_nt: TGTGCCAGCAGTTTTTGGGGGGACACTGAAGCTTTCTTT
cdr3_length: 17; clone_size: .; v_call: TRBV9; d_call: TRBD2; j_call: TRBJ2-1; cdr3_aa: CASSVEGLAGEYNEQFF; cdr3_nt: TGTGCCAGCAGCGTAGAGGGACTAGCGGGGGAATACAATGAGCAGTTCTTC
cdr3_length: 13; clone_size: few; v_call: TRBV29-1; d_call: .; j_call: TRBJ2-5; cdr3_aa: CSVEAPGVETQYF; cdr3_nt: TGCAGCGTTGAAGCCCCTGGGGTAGAGACCCAGTACTTC
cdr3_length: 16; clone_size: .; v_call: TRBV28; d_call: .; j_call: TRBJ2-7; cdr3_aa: CASSLAERTDSYEQYF; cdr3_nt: TGTGCCAGCAGTTTGGCTGAAAGAACGGACTCCTACGAGCAGTACTTC
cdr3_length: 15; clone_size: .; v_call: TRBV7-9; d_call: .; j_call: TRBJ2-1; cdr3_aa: CASSLSSGVYNEQFF; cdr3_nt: TGTGCCAGCAGCTTATCGTCGGGAGTTTACAATGAGCAGTTCTTC
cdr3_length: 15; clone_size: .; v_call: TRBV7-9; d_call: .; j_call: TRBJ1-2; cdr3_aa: CASSVGTEHPNGYTF; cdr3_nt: TGTGCCAGCAGCGTAGGGACTGAGCACCCTAATGGCTACACCTTC
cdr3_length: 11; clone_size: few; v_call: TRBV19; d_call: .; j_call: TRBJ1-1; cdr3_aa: CASKLGTEAFF; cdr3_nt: TGTGCCAGTAAACTGGGCACTGAAGCTTTCTTT
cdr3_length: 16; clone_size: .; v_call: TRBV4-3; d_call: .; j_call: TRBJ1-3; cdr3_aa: CASSQEEGLSGNTIYF; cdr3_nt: TGCGCCAGCAGCCAAGAAGAGGGGCTCTCTGGAAACACCATATATTTT
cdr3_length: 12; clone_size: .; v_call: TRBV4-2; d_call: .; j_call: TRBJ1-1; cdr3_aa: CASSQVNTEAFF; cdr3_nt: TGTGCCAGCAGCCAGGTCAACACTGAAGCTTTCTTT
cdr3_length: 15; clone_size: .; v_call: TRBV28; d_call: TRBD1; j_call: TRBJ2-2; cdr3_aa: CASSSIDSDRTELFF; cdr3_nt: TGTGCCAGCAGTTCGATAGACTCGGACAGGACGGAGCTGTTTTTT
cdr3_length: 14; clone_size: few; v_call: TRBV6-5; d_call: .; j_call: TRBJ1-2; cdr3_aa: CASMVGAGARGYTF; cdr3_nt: TGTGCCAGCATGGTTGGGGCAGGGGCGCGTGGCTACACCTTC
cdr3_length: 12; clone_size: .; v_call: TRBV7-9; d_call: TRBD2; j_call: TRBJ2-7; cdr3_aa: CASRGLAYEQYF; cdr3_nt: TGTGCCAGCAGGGGACTAGCCTACGAGCAGTACTTC
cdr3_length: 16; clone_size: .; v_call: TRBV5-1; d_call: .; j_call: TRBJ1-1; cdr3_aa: CASSLAFSGSNTEAFF; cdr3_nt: TGCGCCAGCAGCTTGGCCTTCTCTGGGTCGAACACTGAAGCTTTCTTT
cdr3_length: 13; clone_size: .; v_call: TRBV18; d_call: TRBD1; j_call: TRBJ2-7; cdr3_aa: CASSQGTDNEQYF; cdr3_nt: TGTGCCAGCTCACAAGGGACAGACAACGAGCAGTACTTC
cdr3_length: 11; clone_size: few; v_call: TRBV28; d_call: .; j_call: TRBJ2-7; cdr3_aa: CASSSNYEQYF; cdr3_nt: TGTGCCAGCAGTTCCAACTACGAGCAGTACTTC
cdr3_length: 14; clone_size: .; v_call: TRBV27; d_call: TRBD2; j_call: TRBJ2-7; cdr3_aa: CASSRLAGSYEQYF; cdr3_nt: TGTGCCAGCAGCCGACTAGCGGGATCCTACGAGCAGTACTTC
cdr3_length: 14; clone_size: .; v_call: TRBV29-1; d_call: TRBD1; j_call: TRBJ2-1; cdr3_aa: CSVGDRRIHNEQFF; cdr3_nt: TGCAGCGTGGGGGACAGGAGGATCCACAATGAGCAGTTCTTC
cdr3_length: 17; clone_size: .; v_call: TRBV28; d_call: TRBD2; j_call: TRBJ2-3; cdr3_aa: CASSLFGSGRYTDTQYF; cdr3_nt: TGTGCCAGCAGTTTATTCGGTAGCGGGAGATACACAGATACGCAGTATTTT
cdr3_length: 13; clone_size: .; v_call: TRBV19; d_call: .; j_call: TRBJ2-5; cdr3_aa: CASSIQLEETQYF; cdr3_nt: TGTGCCAGTAGTATACAGCTTGAGGAGACCCAGTACTTC
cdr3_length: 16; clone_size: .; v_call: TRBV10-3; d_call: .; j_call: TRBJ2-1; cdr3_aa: CAISESMAGSYNEQFF; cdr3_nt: TGTGCCATCAGTGAGTCGATGGCGGGCTCCTACAATGAGCAGTTCTTC
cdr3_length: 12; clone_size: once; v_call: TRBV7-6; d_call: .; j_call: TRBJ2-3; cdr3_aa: CASSLVADTQYF; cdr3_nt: TGTGCCAGCAGCTTGGTAGCAGATACGCAGTATTTT
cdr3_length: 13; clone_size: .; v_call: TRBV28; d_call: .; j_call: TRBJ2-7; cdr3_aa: CASSLLSSYEQYF; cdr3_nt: TGTGCCAGCAGTTTACTGAGCTCCTACGAGCAGTACTTC
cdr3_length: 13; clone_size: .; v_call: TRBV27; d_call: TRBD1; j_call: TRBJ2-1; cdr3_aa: CASSLWTGDEQFF; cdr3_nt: TGTGCCAGCAGTTTATGGACAGGGGATGAGCAGTTCTTC
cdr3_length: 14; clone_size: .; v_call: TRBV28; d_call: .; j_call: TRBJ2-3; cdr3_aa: CASSPVVSTDTQYF; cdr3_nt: TGTGCCAGCAGTCCGGTAGTAAGCACAGATACGCAGTATTTT
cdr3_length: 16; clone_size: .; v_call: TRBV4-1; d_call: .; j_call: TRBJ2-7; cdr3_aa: CASSQEGAGEVDEQYF; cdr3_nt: TGCGCCAGCAGCCAAGAAGGGGCGGGCGAGGTGGACGAGCAGTACTTC
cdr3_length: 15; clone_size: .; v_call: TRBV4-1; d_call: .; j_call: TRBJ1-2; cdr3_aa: CASSPGMARLDGYTF; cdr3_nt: TGCGCCAGCAGCCCAGGTATGGCGCGGCTGGATGGCTACACCTTC
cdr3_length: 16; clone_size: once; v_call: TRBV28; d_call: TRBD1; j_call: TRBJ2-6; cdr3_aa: CASRGTGGFGANVLTF; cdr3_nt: TGTGCCAGCCGCGGGACAGGGGGGTTTGGGGCCAACGTCCTGACTTTC
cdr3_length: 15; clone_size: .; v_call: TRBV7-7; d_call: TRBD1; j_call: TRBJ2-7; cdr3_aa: CASSSGTGDNDEQYF; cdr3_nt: TGTGCTAGCAGCTCCGGGACAGGGGATAACGACGAGCAGTACTTC
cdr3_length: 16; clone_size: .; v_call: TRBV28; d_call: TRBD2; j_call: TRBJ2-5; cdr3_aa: CASVSPSGHVQETQYF; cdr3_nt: TGTGCCAGCGTTAGTCCTAGCGGCCACGTTCAAGAGACCCAGTACTTC
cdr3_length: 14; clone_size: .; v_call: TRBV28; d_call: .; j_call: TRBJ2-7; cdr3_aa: CASSLGTPAYEQYF; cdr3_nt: TGTGCCAGCAGTTTGGGGACTCCCGCCTACGAGCAGTACTTC
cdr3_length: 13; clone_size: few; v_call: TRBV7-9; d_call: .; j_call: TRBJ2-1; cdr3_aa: CASSLDTYNEQFF; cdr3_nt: TGTGCCAGCAGCTTAGATACGTACAATGAGCAGTTCTTC
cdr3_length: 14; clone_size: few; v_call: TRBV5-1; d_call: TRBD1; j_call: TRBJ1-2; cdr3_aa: CASSGDSRSYGYTF; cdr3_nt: TGCGCCAGCAGCGGGGACAGTCGTAGCTATGGCTACACCTTC
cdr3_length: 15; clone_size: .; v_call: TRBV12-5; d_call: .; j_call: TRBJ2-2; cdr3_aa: CASGTGTQNTGELFF; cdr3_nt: TGTGCTAGTGGTACCGGGACACAAAACACCGGGGAGCTGTTTTTT
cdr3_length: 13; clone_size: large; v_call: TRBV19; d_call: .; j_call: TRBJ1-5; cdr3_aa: CASSIVPEGPQHF; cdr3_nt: TGTGCCAGTAGTATAGTTCCGGAGGGGCCCCAGCATTTT
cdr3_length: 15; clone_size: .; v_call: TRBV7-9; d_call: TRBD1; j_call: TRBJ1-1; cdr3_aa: CASSLGQGALGEAFF; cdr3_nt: TGTGCCAGCAGCTTAGGACAGGGGGCCTTGGGTGAAGCTTTCTTT
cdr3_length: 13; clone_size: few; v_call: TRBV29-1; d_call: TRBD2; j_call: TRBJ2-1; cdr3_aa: CSVDELAGDEQFF; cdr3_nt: TGCAGCGTTGATGAACTAGCGGGAGATGAGCAGTTCTTC
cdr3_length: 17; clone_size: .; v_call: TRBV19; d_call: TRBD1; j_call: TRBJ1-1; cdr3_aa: CASSVRQGIGMNTEAFF; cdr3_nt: TGTGCCAGTAGTGTCCGACAGGGGATAGGGATGAACACTGAAGCTTTCTTT
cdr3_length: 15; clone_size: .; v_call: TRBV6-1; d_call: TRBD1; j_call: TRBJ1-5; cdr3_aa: CASSAGTGARQPQHF; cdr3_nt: TGTGCCAGCAGTGCCGGGACAGGGGCGCGTCAGCCCCAGCATTTT
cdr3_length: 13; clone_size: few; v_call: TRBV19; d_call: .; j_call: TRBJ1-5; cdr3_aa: CASSVDGNQPQHF; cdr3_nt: TGTGCCAGTAGTGTCGACGGCAATCAGCCCCAGCATTTT
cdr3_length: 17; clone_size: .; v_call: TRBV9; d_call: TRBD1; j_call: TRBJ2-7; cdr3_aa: CASSPRLGAQGDNEQYF; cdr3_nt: TGTGCCAGCAGCCCCAGACTGGGGGCACAGGGGGATAACGAGCAGTACTTC
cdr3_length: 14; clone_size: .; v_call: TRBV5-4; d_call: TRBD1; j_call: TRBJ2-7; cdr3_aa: CASSFNPQGDEQYF; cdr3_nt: TGTGCCAGCAGCTTTAACCCCCAGGGGGACGAGCAGTACTTC
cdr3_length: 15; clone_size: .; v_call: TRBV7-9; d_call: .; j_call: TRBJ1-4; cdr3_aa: CASSLAGTGNEKLFF; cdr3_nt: TGTGCCAGCAGCTTAGCGGGGACGGGTAATGAAAAACTGTTTTTT
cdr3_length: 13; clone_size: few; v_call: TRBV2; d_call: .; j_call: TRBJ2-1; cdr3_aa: CASRSLDSPEQFF; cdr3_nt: TGTGCCAGTCGGTCCCTGGACTCACCCGAGCAGTTCTTC
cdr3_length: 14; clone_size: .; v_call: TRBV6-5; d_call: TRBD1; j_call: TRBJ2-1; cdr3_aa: CASSLGTEYNEQFF; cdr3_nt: TGTGCCAGCAGCTTAGGGACAGAATACAATGAGCAGTTCTTC
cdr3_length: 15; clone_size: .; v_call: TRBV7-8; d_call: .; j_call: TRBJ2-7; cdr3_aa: CASSLAGDRYYEQYF; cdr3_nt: TGTGCCAGCAGCCTCGCAGGTGATCGGTATTACGAGCAGTACTTC
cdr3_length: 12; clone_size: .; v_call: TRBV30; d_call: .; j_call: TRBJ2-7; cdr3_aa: CAGDLTGSEQYF; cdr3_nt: TGTGCCGGGGACCTCACAGGGTCCGAGCAGTACTTC
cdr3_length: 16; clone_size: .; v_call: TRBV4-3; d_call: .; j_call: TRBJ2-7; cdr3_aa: CASSQDQDLASYEQYF; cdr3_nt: TGCGCCAGCAGCCAAGACCAGGACTTAGCATCCTACGAGCAGTACTTC
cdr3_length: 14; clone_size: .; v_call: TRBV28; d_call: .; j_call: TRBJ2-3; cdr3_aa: CASSRTRNTDTQYF; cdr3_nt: TGTGCCAGCAGTCGTACCAGGAATACAGATACGCAGTATTTT
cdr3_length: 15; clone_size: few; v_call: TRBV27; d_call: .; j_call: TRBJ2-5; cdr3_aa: CASSLGGQGGETQYF; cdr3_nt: TGTGCCAGCAGTTTAGGAGGGCAGGGCGGAGAGACCCAGTACTTC
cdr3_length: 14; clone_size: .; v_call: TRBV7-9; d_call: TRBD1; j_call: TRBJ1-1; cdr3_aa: CASDGTEVRTEAFF; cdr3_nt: TGTGCCAGCGACGGGACAGAAGTCCGGACTGAAGCTTTCTTT
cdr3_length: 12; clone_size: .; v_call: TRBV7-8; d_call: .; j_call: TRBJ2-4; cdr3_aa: CALGEDQNIQYF; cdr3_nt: TGTGCCTTGGGGGAGGACCAAAACATTCAGTACTTC
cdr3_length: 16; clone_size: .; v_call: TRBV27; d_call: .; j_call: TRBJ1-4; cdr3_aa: CASSPLAAGSNEKLFF; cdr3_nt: TGTGCCAGCAGTCCCCTAGCGGCAGGGTCTAATGAAAAACTGTTTTTT
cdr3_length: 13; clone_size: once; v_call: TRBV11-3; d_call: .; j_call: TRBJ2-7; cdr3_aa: CASSFGRTYEQYF; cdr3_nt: TGTGCCAGCAGCTTCGGCCGTACCTACGAGCAGTACTTC